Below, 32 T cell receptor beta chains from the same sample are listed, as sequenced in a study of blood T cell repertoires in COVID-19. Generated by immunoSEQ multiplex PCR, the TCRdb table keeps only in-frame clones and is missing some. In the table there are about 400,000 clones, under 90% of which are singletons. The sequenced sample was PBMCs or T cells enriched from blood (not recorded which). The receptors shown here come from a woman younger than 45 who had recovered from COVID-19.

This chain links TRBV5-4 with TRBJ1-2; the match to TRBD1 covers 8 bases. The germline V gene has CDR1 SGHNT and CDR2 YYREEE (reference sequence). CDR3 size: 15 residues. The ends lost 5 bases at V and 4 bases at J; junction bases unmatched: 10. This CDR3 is CASSDRGSSGYGYTF. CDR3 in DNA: TGTGCCAGCAGTGACAGGGGTAGTAGTGGCTATGGCTACACCTTC.

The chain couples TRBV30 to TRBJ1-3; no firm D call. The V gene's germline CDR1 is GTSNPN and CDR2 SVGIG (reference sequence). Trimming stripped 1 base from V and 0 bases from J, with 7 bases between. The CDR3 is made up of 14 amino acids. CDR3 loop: CAWSGGSSGNTIYF. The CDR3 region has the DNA TGTGCCTGGAGTGGAGGGAGCTCTGGAAACACCATATATTTT.

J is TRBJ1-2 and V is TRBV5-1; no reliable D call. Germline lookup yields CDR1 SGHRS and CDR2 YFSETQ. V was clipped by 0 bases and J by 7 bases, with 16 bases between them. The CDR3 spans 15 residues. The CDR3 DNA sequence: TGCGCCAGCAGCTTGGAGTTGGAGAGTGCCTCTGGCTACACCTTC. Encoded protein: CASSLELESASGYTF.

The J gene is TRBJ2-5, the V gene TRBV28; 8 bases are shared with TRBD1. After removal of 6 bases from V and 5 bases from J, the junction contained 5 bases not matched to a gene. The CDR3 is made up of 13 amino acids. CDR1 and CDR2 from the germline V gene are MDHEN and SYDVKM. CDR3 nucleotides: TGTGCCAGCAGCCCGACAGGGGCCGAGACCCAGTACTTC. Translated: CASSPTGAETQYF.

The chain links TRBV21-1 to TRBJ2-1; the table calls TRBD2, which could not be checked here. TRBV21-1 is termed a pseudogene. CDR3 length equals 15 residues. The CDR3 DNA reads TGTGCCAGACATCGAGGGCGGGATCCTTACAATGAGCAGTTCTTC. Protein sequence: CARHRGRDPYNEQFF.

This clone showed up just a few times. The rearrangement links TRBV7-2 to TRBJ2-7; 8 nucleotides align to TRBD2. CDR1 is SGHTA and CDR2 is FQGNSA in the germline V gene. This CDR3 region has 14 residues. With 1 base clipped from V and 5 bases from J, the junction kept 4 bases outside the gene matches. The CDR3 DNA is TGTGCCAGCAGCTTAGAGGGCGGGAGGAACGAGCAGTACTTC. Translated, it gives CASSLEGGRNEQYF.

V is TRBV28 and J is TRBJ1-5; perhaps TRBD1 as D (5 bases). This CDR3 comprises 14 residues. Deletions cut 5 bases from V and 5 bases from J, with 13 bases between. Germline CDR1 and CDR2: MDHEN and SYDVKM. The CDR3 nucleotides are TGTGCCAGCAGTAGGGGAAGCATCGATCAGCCCCAGCATTTT. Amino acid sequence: CASSRGSIDQPQHF. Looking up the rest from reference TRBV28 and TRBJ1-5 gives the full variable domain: DVKVTQSSRYLVKRTGEKVFLECVQDMDHENMFWYRQDPGLGLRLIYFSYDVKMKEKGDIPEGYSVSREKKERFSLILESASTNQTSMYLCASSRGSIDQPQHFGDGTRLSIL.

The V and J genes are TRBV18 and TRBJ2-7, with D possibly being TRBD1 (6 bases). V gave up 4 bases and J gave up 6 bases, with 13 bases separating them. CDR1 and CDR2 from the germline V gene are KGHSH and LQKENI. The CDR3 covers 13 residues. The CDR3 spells CASSQRTEGEQYF. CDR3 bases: TGTGCCAGCTCACAACGGACAGAGGGCGAGCAGTACTTC.

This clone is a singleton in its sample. CDR3 DNA: TGTGCCAGCAGCTACCGGACAGTCGCCTCTGAGCAGTACTTC. It codes for CASSYRTVASEQYF. The V gene is TRBV9, the J gene TRBJ2-7, with D perhaps TRBD1 (6 bases). The V gene's germline CDR1 is SGDLS and CDR2 YYNGEE. The CDR3 has 14 residues. Trimming left V 4 bases short and J 7 bases short, with 18 bases between.

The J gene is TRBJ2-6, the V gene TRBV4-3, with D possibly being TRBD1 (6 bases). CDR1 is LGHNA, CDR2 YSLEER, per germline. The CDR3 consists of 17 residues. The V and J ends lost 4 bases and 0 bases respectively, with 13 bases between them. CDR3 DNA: TGCGCCAGCAGCCCATCACAGGGCAACTCTGGGGCCAACGTCCTGACTTTC. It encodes CASSPSQGNSGANVLTF.

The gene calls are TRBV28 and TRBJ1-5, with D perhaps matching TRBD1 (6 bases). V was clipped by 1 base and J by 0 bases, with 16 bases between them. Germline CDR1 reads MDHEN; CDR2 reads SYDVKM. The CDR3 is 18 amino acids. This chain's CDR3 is CASSLLGAEPYSNQPQHF. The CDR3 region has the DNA TGTGCCAGCAGTTTATTGGGGGCGGAGCCCTATAGCAATCAGCCCCAGCATTTT.

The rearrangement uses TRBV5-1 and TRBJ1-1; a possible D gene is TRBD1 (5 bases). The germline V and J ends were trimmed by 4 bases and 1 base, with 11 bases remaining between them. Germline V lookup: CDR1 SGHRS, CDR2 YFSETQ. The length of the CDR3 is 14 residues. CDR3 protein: CASSKDTRNTEAFF. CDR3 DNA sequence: TGCGCCAGCAGCAAGGACACTCGGAACACTGAAGCTTTCTTT.

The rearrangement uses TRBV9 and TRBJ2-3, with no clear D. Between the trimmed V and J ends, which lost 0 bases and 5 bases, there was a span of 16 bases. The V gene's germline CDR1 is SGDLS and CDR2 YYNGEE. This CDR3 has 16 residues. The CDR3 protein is CASSVALQLGVDTQYF. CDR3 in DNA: TGTGCCAGCAGCGTAGCCTTGCAGCTAGGTGTAGATACGCAGTATTTT.

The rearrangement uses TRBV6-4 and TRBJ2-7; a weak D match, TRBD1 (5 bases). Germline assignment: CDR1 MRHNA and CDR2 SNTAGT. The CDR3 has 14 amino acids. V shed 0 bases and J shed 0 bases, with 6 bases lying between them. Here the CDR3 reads CASSDSDSSYEQYF. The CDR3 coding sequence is TGTGCCAGCAGTGACTCAGACAGCTCCTACGAGCAGTACTTC.

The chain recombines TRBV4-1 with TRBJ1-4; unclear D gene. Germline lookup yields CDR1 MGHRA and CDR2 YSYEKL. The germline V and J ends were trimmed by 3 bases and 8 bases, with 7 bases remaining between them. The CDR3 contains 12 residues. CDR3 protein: CASSHPREKLFF. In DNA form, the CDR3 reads TGCGCCAGCAGCCACCCACGGGAAAAACTGTTTTTT.

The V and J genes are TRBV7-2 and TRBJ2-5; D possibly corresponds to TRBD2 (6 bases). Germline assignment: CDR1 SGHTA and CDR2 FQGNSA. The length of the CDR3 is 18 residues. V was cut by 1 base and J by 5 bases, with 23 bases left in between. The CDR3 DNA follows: TGTGCCAGCAGCTTAGGAGATACCTTTTCCGGGGCGGGGGAGACCCAGTACTTC. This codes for CASSLGDTFSGAGETQYF.

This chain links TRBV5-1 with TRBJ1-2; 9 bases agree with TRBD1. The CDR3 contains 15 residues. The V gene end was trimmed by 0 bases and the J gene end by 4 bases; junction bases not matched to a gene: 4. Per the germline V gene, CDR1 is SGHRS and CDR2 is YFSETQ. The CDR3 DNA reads TGCGCCAGCAGCTTGGGACAGGGGGACCCCTATGGCTACACCTTC. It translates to CASSLGQGDPYGYTF.

The CDR3 DNA is TGTGCCATCAGTGAGGATCCGGATAGCGGGAGCACCGGGGAGCTGTTTTTT. The encoded protein is CAISEDPDSGSTGELFF. The chain couples TRBV10-3 to TRBJ2-2; the match to TRBD2 covers 9 bases. Germline values: CDR1 ENHRY, CDR2 SYGVKD. The CDR3 extends over 17 amino acids. V lost 2 bases and J lost 4; bases outside the gene matches: 8.

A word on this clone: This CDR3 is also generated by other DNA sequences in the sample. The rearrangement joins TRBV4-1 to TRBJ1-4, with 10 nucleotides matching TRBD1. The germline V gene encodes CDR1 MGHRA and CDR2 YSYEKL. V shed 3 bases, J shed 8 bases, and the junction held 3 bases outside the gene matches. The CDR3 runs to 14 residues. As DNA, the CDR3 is TGCGCCAGCAGCCAGGGACAGGGGTGGGAAAAACTGTTTTTT. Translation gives CASSQGQGWEKLFF.

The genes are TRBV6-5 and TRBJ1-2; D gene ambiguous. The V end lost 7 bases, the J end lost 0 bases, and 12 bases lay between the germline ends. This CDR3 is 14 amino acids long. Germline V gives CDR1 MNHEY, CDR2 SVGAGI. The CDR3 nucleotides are TGTGCCAGCAACCCGAACGGAGCTAACTATGGCTACACCTTC. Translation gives CASNPNGANYGYTF.

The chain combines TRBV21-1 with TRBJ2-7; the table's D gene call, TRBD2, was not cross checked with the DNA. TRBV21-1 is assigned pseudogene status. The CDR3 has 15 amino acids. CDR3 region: CASSKNFISSYEQYF. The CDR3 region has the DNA TGTGCCAGCAGCAAAAACTTTATTAGCTCCTACGAGCAGTACTTC.

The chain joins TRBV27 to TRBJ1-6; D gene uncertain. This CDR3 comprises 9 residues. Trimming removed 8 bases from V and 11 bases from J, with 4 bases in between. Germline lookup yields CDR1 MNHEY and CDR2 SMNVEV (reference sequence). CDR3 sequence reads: CASGPPLHF. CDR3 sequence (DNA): TGTGCCAGCGGGCCACCCCTCCACTTT.

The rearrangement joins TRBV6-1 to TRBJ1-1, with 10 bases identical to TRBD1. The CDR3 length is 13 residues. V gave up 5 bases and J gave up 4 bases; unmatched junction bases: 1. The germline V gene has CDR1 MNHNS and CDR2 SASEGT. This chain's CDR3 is CASSRTGGTEAFF. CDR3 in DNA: TGTGCCAGCAGTCGGACAGGGGGCACTGAAGCTTTCTTT.

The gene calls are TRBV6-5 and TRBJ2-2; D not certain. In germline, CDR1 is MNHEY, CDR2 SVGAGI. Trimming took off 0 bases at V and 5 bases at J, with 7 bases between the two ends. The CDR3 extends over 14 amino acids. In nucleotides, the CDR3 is TGTGCCAGCAGTTACTCGAGACTGACCGGGGAGCTGTTTTTT. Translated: CASSYSRLTGELFF.

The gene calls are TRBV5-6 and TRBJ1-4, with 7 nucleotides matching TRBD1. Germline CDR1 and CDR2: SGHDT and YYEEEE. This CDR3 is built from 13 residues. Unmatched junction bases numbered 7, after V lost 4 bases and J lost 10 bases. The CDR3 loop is CASSPGGDRKLFF. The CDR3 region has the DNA TGTGCCAGCAGCCCCGGGGGGGACAGAAAACTGTTTTTT.

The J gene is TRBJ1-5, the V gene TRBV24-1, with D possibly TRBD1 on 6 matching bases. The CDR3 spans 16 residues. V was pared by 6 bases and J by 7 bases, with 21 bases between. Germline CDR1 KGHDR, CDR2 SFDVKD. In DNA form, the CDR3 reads TGTGCCACCAGTTCTCCCCTGGACAGACCTTTCCAGCCCCAGCATTTT. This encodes CATSSPLDRPFQPQHF.

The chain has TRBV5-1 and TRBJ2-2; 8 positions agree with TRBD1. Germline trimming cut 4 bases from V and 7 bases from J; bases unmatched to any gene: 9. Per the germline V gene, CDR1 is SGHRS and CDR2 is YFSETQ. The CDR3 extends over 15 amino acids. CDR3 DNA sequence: TGCGCCAGCAGCCGCCTTGGACAGGGCGGCGGGGAGCTGTTTTTT. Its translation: CASSRLGQGGGELFF.

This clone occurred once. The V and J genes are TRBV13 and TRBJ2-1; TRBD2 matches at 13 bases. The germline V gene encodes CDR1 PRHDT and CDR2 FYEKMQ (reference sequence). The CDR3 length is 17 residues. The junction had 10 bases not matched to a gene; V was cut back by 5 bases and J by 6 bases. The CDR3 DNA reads TGTGCCAGCAGCATCCGGGGGGGACTAGCGGGAAGCAATGAGCAGTTCTTC. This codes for CASSIRGGLAGSNEQFF.

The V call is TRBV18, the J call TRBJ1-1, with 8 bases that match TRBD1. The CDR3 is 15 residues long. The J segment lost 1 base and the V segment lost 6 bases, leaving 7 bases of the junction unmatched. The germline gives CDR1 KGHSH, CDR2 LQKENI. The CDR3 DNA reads TGTGCCAGCTCTCTCGGGACAGGTTCGAACACTGAAGCTTTCTTT. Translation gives CASSLGTGSNTEAFF.

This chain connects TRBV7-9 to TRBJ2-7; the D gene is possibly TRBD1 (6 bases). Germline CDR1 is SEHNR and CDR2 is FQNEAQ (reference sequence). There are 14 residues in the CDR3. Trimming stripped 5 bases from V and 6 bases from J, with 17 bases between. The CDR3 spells CASSNTGTLSEQYF. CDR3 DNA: TGTGCCAGCAGCAATACCGGGACACTCTCCGAGCAGTACTTC.

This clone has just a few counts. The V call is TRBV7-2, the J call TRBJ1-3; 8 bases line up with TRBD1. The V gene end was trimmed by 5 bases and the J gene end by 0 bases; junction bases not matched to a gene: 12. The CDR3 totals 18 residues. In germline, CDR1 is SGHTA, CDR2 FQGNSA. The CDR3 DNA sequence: TGTGCCAGCAGCAAGTGGACAGGGCGGATCGCCTCTGGAAACACCATATATTTT. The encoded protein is CASSKWTGRIASGNTIYF.

As DNA, the CDR3 is TGTGCCTGGAGTGTACGGGGAAATGAGCAGTTCTTC. It is translated as CAWSVRGNEQFF. V usage is TRBV30 and J usage is TRBJ2-1; a possible D gene is TRBD2 (5 bases). V lost 0 bases to trimming and J lost 7 bases, with 7 bases between them. CDR3 length: 12 residues. Germline CDR1 is GTSNPN and CDR2 is SVGIG (reference sequence).